These 8 T cell receptor beta chains were all obtained from the same sample, sequenced in a study of cytomegalovirus exposure and HLA in healthy donors. A multiplex PCR was run with 60 Vbeta primers and 13 Jbeta primers. Only in-frame clones appear in the TCRdb table, and some are missing; sequencing was by immunoSEQ multiplex PCR. Of approximately 190,000 clones listed, over 65% are singletons. Sequencing input: PBMCs. These receptors were collected from a woman aged 45-65 years in good health and CMV-seropositive.

This rearrangement joins TRBV30 to TRBJ1-2; TRBD1 is a possible D gene (5 bases). The germline V and J ends were trimmed by 0 bases and 4 bases, with 12 bases remaining between them. The CDR3 has 14 residues. CDR1 is GTSNPN, CDR2 SVGIG, per germline (reference sequence). CDR3 sequence (DNA): TGTGCCTGGAGTGTCCAGGGAAGCAGCTATGGCTACACCTTC. Its translation is CAWSVQGSSYGYTF.

This clone has more than one count but fewer than ten. The chain recombines TRBV7-8 with TRBJ1-3; the D is unclear. There are 13 residues in the CDR3. V lost 4 bases and J lost 4, with 8 bases in between. Germline V CDR1 and CDR2: SGHVS, FQNEAQ. The CDR3 protein is CASSSDIGNTIYF. The CDR3 DNA sequence: TGTGCCAGCAGCTCCGACATAGGAAACACCATATATTTT.

The rearrangement joins TRBV28 to TRBJ1-3; TRBD1 aligns across 8 bases. The V gene's germline CDR1 is MDHEN and CDR2 SYDVKM. With V trimmed by 6 bases and J by 5 bases, 6 bases remained unmatched. The CDR3 covers 14 residues. CDR3 sequence: CASSPGQGRNTIYF. In DNA, the CDR3 is TGTGCCAGCAGCCCCGGACAGGGCAGAAACACCATATATTTT.

The J gene is TRBJ2-5, the V gene TRBV27; a possible D gene is TRBD2 (5 bases). The DNA end favors TRBJ2-7, so the J call may be wrong. Germline CDR1 and CDR2: MNHEY and SMNVEV (reference sequence). The length of the CDR3 is 14 residues. Here the CDR3 reads CATQIRESSYEQYF. CDR3 DNA: TGTGCCACCCAAATTAGGGAGAGCTCCTACGAGCAGTACTTC.

The chain links TRBV7-8 to TRBJ2-1, with 9 nucleotides matching TRBD2. This CDR3 comprises 16 residues. Germline CDR1 SGHVS, CDR2 FQNEAQ. V was pared by 5 bases and J by 8 bases, with 13 bases of the junction left unmatched. CDR3 residues: CASSPWGAGGFDEQFF. The CDR3 bases are TGTGCCAGCAGCCCGTGGGGGGCGGGGGGGTTCGATGAGCAGTTCTTC.

As regards this clone: The same CDR3 is also encoded by other DNA sequences in this sample. The chain recombines TRBV6-5 with TRBJ2-7, with 10 bases fitting TRBD1. Looked up from germline, CDR1 is MNHEY and CDR2 is SVGAGI. Trimming cost V 2 bases and J 2 bases; bases outside gene matches: 3. The CDR3 loop spans 15 amino acids. The CDR3 DNA sequence: TGTGCCAGCAGTTACCGGGACAGGGGTACCTACGAGCAGTACTTC. This sequence encodes CASSYRDRGTYEQYF.

This rearrangement joins TRBV30 to TRBJ2-3, with 11 bases matching TRBD2. The CDR3 is 15 residues long. CDR1 GTSNPN and CDR2 SVGIG come from the germline V gene (reference sequence). The trim removed 2 bases at V and 3 bases at J, leaving 4 bases unmatched. The CDR3 loop is CAWSILAGGTDTQYF. The CDR3, as DNA: TGTGCCTGGAGTATCCTAGCGGGGGGTACAGATACGCAGTATTTT.

This chain joins TRBV11-3 and TRBJ1-1, with a weak D call TRBD1 (5 bases). V lost 4 bases to trimming and J lost 4 bases, with 10 bases between them. Germline CDR1 reads SGHNT; CDR2 reads YENEEA. This CDR3 has 13 amino acids. The CDR3 bases are TGTGCCAGCAGCTCCCACGGGGGCACTGAAGCTTTCTTT. Residues: CASSSHGGTEAFF.